Listed below are T cell receptor beta chains from one sample, sequenced in a study of PD-L1 blockade in urothelial cancer. Some clones are missing from TCRdb's copy, which holds only in-frame ones; the method was immunoSEQ multiplex PCR. The table has approximately 36,000 clones, 75% to 90% seen once; the top ten hold about 10%. The sequencing here drew on PBMCs, taken around atezolizumab (anti-PD-L1) treatment. Receptors were obtained from a man between 40 and 49 years old with urothelial cancer. The CDR3 runs from the conserved cysteine through the conserved F or W. The D gene is left open where the match is weak. Size values are once, few and many counts, or a class for expanded clones, and some rows have none.

cdr3_aa | cdr3_nt | v_call | clone_size | d_call | j_call | cdr3_length
CASSRDSASSYEQYF | TGTGCCAGCAGTCGGGACAGCGCAAGCTCCTACGAGCAGTACTTC | TRBV28 | . | TRBD1 | TRBJ2-7 | 15
CSVPREVVTKNIQYF | TGCAGCGTTCCCAGGGAGGTCGTGACCAAAAACATTCAGTACTTC | TRBV29-1 | . | . | TRBJ2-4 | 15
CAGTTLLGAVDTEAFF | TGTGCCGGCACCACACTTTTAGGGGCGGTGGACACTGAAGCTTTCTTT | TRBV21-1 | once | . | TRBJ1-1 | 16
CATSRDRGGNTIYF | TGTGCCACCAGCAGAGATAGGGGGGGAAACACCATATATTTT | TRBV15 | . | . | TRBJ1-3 | 14
CASSYEADTEAFF | TGTGCCAGCAGTTACGAGGCCGACACTGAAGCTTTCTTT | TRBV6-5 | few | . | TRBJ1-1 | 13
CASSLSSGGLVEQFF | TGCGCCAGCAGCTTGAGTAGCGGGGGGTTGGTGGAGCAGTTCTTC | TRBV5-1 | once | TRBD2 | TRBJ2-1 | 15
CASSPIRREGSYEQYF | TGTGCCAGCAGCCCTATTCGGCGGGAGGGATCCTACGAGCAGTACTTC | TRBV11-2 | . | TRBD2 | TRBJ2-7 | 16
CASTPTSGRNRGNEQFF | TGTGCCAGCACCCCTACTAGCGGGAGGAACAGGGGAAATGAGCAGTTCTTC | TRBV19 | . | TRBD2 | TRBJ2-1 | 17
CAITPGQGLYEQYF | TGTGCCATCACCCCGGGACAGGGTCTCTACGAGCAGTACTTC | TRBV10-3 | . | TRBD1 | TRBJ2-7 | 14
CASSLAPPGAYNEQFF | TGTGCCAGCAGCTTAGCGCCTCCAGGGGCCTACAATGAGCAGTTCTTC | TRBV7-2 | . | . | TRBJ2-1 | 16
CASSGTGDTEAFF | TGCGCCAGCAGCGGGACAGGGGACACTGAAGCTTTCTTT | TRBV5-1 | few | TRBD1 | TRBJ1-1 | 13
CASRLAEYTGELFF | TGTGCCAGCCGACTAGCGGAATACACCGGGGAGCTGTTTTTT | TRBV28 | . | TRBD2 | TRBJ2-2 | 14
CASRKQGGANTEAFF | TGTGCCAGCAGAAAACAGGGGGGTGCGAACACTGAAGCTTTCTTT | TRBV2 | . | TRBD1 | TRBJ1-1 | 15
CASSLGQGARNTQYF | TGTGCCAGCAGCTTGGGACAGGGGGCTAGGAATACGCAGTATTTT | TRBV5-8 | . | TRBD1 | TRBJ2-3 | 15
CAWWDSHRPSEQFF | TGTGCCTGGTGGGACTCCCATCGACCATCCGAGCAGTTCTTC | TRBV30 | few | . | TRBJ2-1 | 14
CASSRGLAISYNEQFF | TGTGCCAGCAGCCGTGGACTAGCCATCTCCTACAATGAGCAGTTCTTC | TRBV7-3 | . | TRBD2 | TRBJ2-1 | 16